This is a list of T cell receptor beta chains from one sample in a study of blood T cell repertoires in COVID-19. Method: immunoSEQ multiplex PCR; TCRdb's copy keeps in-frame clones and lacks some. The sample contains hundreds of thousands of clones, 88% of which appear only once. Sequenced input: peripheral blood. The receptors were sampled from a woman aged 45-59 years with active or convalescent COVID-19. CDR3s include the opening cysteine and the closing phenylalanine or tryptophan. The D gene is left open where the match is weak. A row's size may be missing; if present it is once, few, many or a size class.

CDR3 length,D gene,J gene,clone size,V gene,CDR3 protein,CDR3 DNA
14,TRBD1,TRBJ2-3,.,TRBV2,CASSRTGMTDTQYF,TGTGCCAGCAGCCGGACAGGGATGACAGATACGCAGTATTTT
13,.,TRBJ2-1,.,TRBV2,CASSVLDYNEQFF,TGTGCCAGCAGTGTGCTAGATTACAATGAGCAGTTCTTC
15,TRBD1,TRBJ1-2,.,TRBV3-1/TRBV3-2,CASSGQGGFRYGYTF,TGTGCCAGCAGCGGGCAGGGGGGATTTCGCTATGGCTACACCTTC
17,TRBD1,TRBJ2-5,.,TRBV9,CASSVGAGTGTQETQYF,TGTGCCAGCAGCGTAGGAGCAGGGACAGGTACGCAAGAGACCCAGTACTTC
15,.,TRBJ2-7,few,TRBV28,CASKDKGRGGYEQYF,TGTGCCAGCAAAGATAAAGGGCGGGGCGGCTACGAGCAGTACTTC
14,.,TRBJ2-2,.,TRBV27,CASSSISNTGELFF,TGTGCCAGCAGTTCCATTTCGAACACCGGGGAGCTGTTTTTT
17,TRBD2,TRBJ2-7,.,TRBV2,CASREGLAGRSSYEQYF,TGTGCCAGCAGAGAGGGACTAGCGGGGCGGAGCTCCTACGAGCAGTACTTC
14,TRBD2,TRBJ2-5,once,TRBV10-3,CAIGLAGSQETQYF,TGTGCCATTGGACTAGCGGGCTCTCAAGAGACCCAGTACTTC
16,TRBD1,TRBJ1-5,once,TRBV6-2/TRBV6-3,CASSYQNRGQNQPQHF,TGTGCCAGCAGTTACCAGAACAGGGGGCAAAATCAGCCCCAGCATTTT
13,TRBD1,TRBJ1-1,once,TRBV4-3,CASSRTGGTEAFF,TGCGCCAGCAGCAGGACAGGGGGGACTGAAGCTTTCTTT
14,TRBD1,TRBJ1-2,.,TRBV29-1,CSVEHTTGASGYTF,TGCAGCGTTGAGCATACAACAGGGGCTTCTGGCTACACCTTC
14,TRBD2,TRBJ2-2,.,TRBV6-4,CASRESGGTGELFF,TGTGCCAGCAGAGAAAGCGGGGGGACCGGGGAGCTGTTTTTT
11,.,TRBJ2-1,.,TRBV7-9,CASSNSDYQFF,TGTGCCAGCAGCAATTCGGACTATCAGTTCTTC
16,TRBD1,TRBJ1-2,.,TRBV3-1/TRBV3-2,CASSQEGTGNWHGYTF,TGTGCCAGCAGCCAAGAAGGGACAGGGAATTGGCATGGCTACACCTTC
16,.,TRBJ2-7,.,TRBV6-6,CASRYSQQGSPYEQYF,TGTGCCAGCAGGTACAGCCAACAGGGATCACCCTACGAGCAGTACTTC
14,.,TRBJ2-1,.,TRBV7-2,CASSPGSSYNEQFF,TGTGCCAGCAGCCCGGGAAGCTCCTACAATGAGCAGTTCTTC
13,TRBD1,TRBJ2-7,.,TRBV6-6,CASDRGSSYEQYF,TGTGCCAGTGACAGGGGTAGCTCCTACGAGCAGTACTTC
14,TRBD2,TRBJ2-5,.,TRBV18,CASSVAGGQETQYF,TGTGCCAGCTCCGTAGCGGGGGGCCAAGAGACCCAGTACTTC
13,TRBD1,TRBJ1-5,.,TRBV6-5,CASSWDRDQPQHF,TGTGCCAGCAGTTGGGACAGAGATCAGCCCCAGCATTTT
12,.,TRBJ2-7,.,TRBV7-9,CASSLADYEQYF,TGTGCCAGCAGCTTGGCTGACTACGAGCAGTACTTC
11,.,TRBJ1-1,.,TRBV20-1,CSASEGVEAFF,TGCAGTGCTAGCGAGGGAGTTGAAGCTTTCTTT
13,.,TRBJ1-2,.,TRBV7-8,CASSTNRDNGYTF,TGTGCCAGCAGCACGAACAGGGATAATGGCTACACCTTC
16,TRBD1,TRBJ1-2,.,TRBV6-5,CASSYPGQDGGYGYTF,TGTGCCAGCAGTTACCCCGGACAGGACGGCGGCTATGGCTACACCTTC
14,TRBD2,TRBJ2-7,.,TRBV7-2,CASSFSSGRGEQYF,TGTGCCAGCAGCTTTTCTAGCGGGAGGGGAGAGCAGTACTTC
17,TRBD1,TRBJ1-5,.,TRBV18,CASSLFVGTSGGQPQHF,TGTGCCAGCTCACTATTTGTAGGGACGTCAGGGGGCCAGCCCCAGCATTTT